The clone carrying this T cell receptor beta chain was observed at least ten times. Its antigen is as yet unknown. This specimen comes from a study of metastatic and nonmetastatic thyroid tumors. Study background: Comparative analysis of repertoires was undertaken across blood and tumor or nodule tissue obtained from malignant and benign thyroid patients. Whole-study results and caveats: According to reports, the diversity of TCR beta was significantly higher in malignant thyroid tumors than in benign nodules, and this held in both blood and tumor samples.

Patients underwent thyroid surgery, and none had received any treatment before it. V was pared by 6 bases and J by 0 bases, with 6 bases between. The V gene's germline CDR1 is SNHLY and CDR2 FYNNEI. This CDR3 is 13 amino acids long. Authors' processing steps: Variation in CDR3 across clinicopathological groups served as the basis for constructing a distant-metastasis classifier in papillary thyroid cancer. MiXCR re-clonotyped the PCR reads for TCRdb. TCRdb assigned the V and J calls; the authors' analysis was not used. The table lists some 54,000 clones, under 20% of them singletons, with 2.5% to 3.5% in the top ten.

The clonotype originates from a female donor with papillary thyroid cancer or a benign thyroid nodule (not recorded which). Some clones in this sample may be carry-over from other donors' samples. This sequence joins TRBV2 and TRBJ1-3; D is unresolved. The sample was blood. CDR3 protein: CASRDGSGNTIYF. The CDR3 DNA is TGTGCCAGCAGGGACGGCTCTGGAAACACCATATATTTT.